This paragraph reports one TCR beta chain. The entry originates in a study of patients and donors after allogeneic stem cell transplantation. TCRdb re-called the RT-PCR reads with MiXCR, one entry per CDR3 protein. This sample yields 900,000 to 1,000,000 distinct CDR3 sequences, of which roughly 17% are seen a single time; around 6% belongs to the top ten. Unmatched junction bases numbered 12, after V lost 5 bases and J lost 5 bases. The CDR3 runs to 16 residues. Per the germline V gene, CDR1 is MNHNS and CDR2 is SASEGT. The specimen sequenced was blood, either unsorted or a sorted T cell fraction (not recorded which). This rearrangement joins TRBV6-1 to TRBJ2-4; 7 nucleotides line up with TRBD2. This receptor was taken from a human donor who was either an allogeneic HSCT recipient or a stem cell or donor lymphocyte infusion donor (not recorded which). It is not recorded whose cells these are; they may come from a transplant donor. CDR3 loop: CASSPRAGEVQNIQYF. For the CDR3, the DNA is TGTGCCAGCAGTCCGAGGGCGGGAGAAGTCCAAAACATTCAGTACTTC.